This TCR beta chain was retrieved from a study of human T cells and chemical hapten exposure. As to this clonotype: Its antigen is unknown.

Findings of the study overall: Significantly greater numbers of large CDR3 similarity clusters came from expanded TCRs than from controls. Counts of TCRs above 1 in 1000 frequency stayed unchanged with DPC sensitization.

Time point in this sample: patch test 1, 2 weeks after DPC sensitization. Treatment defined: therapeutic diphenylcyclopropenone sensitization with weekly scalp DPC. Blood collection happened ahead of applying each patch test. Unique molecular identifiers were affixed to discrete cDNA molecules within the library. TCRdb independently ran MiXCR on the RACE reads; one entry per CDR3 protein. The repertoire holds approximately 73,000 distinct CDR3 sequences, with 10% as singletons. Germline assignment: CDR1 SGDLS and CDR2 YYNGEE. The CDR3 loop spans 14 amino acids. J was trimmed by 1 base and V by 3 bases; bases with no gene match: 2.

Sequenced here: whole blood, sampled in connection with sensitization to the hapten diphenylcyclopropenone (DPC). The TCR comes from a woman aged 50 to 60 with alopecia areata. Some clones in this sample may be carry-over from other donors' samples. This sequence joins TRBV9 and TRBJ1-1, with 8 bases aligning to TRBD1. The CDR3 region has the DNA TGTGCCAGCAGCGGGGGACAGGCGAACACTGAAGCTTTCTTT. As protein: CASSGGQANTEAFF.